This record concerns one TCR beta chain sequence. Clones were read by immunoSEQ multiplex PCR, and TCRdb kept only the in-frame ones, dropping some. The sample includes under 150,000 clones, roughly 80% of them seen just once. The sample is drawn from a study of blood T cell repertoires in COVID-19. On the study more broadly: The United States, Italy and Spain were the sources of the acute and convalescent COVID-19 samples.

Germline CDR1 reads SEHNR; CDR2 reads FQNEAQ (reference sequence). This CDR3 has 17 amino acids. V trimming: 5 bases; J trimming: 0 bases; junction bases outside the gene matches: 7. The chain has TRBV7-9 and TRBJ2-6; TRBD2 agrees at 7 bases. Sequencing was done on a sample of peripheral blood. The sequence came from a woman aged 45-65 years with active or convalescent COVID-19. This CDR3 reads CASSGEGLSSGANVLTF. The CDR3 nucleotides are TGTGCCAGCAGCGGGGAGGGCCTTAGCTCTGGGGCCAACGTCCTGACTTTC.